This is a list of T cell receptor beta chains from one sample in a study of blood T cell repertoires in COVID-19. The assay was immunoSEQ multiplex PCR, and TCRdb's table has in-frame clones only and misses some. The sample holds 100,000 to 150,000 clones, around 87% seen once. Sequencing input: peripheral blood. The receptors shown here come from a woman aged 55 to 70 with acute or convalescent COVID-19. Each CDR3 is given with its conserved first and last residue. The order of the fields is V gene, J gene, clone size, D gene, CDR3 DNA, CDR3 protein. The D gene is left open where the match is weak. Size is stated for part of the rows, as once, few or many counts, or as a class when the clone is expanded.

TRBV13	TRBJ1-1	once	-	TGTGCCAGCAGCTTCGTACAGGGTAGAGGGAGCACTGAAGCTTTCTTT	CASSFVQGRGSTEAFF
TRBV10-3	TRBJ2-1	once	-	TGTGCCATCAAAGAGCGGGAAGGGGGTTTTGAGCAGTTCTTC	CAIKEREGGFEQFF
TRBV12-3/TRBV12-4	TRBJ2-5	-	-	TGTGCCAGCAGTTCCGGGTCACAAGAGACCCAGTACTTC	CASSSGSQETQYF
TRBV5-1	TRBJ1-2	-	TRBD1	TGCGCCAGCAGCTTGGGGGACAGGGTCAGCGGCTACACCTTC	CASSLGDRVSGYTF
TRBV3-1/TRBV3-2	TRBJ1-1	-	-	TGTGCCAGCAGCCGACGGAGTGGAAGCACTGAAGCTTTCTTT	CASSRRSGSTEAFF
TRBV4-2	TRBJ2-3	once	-	TGTGCCAGCAGCCAAGCGGCGGGAATCACAGATACGCAGTATTTT	CASSQAAGITDTQYF
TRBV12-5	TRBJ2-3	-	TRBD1	TGTGCTAGTGGTTTGGGACAGGGGGCGCGAGGCACAGATACGCAGTATTTT	CASGLGQGARGTDTQYF
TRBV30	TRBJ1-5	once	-	TGTGCCTGGAGGGCATCGGGAGTTCAGCCCCAGCATTTT	CAWRASGVQPQHF
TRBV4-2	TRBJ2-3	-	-	TGTGCCAGCAGCCTAGAAGGCGGGACCTCGTCAGGCACGCAGTATTTT	CASSLEGGTSSGTQYF
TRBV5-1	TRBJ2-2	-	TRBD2	TGCGCCAGCAGCTCCGGCGCGGGAGTTGAAGGTTTT	CASSSGAGVEGF
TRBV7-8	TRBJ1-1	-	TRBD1	TGTGCCAGCAGCTTACTTCCTCCAGGGGGCTTTTCGAACACTGAAGCTTTCTTT	CASSLLPPGGFSNTEAFF
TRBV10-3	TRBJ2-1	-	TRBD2	TGTGCCATCAGTAGACAGCGGGAGGGCTCCTACAATGAGCAGTTCTTC	CAISRQREGSYNEQFF
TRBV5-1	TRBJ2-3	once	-	TGCGCCAGCAGCTTGTTCGCAGATACGCAGTATTTT	CASSLFADTQYF
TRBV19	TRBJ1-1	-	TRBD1	TGTGCCAGTAGTGTCCGACAGGGGCAGGGCACTGAAGCTTTCTTT	CASSVRQGQGTEAFF
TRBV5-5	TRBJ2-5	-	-	TGTGCCAGCAGCTTGTACCCCGGACTATCAGAGGAGACCCAGTACTTC	CASSLYPGLSEETQYF
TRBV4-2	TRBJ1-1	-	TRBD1	TGTGCCAGCAGCCGGACAGGGGACACTGAAGCTTTCTTT	CASSRTGDTEAFF
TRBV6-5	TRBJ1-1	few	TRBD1	TGTGCCAGCAGCACGACAGGGGCCACTGAAGCTTTCTTT	CASSTTGATEAFF
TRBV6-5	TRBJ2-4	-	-	TGTGCCAGCGCAGGGAGGTTTGCCAAAAACATTCAGTACTTC	CASAGRFAKNIQYF
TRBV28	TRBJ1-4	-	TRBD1	TGTGCCAGCAGTACCGTTCTGGTCGGGACAGGGCCTGAAAAACTGTTTTTT	CASSTVLVGTGPEKLFF
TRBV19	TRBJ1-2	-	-	TGTGCCAGTAGCCCGACGCAGTACCCCGGGGTCACTGGCTACACCTTC	CASSPTQYPGVTGYTF
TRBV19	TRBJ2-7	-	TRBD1	TGTGCCACGAGGTTCGGGACAGGGACCTACGAGCAGTACTTC	CATRFGTGTYEQYF
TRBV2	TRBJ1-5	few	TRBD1	TGTGCCAGCACCTTGGACAGGGATCAGCCCCAGCATTTT	CASTLDRDQPQHF
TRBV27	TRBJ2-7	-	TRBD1	TGTGCCAGCAGTACCCACCCGGGACAGGGGACTTACGAGCAGTACTTC	CASSTHPGQGTYEQYF
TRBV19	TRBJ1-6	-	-	TGTGCCACCCGAGGTCTTTATAATTCACCCCTCCACTTT	CATRGLYNSPLHF
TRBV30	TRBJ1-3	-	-	TGTGCCTGGAGTGTACAGGGAGGGACTTCTGGAAACACCATATATTTT	CAWSVQGGTSGNTIYF
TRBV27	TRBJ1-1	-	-	TGTGCCAGCAGTTCGAAGGGGAGGGGGAACACTGAAGCTTTCTTT	CASSSKGRGNTEAFF
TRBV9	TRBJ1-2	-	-	TGTGCCAGCAGCGTAGATGGGGGGAAAAACTATGGCTACACCTTC	CASSVDGGKNYGYTF
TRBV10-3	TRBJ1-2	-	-	TGTGCCATCAGTGGTACTTCAGGCGTTGGCTACACCTTC	CAISGTSGVGYTF
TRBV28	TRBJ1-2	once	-	TGTGCCAGCAGCCCCACAGGTTATGGCTACACCTTC	CASSPTGYGYTF
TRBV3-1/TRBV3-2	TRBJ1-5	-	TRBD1	TGTGCCAGCAGCCCTAGACAGGGGAATCAGCCCCAGCATTTT	CASSPRQGNQPQHF
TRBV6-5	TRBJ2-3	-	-	TGTGCCAGCAGGGGTGGGCAGTTTAGCACAGATACGCAGTATTTT	CASRGGQFSTDTQYF
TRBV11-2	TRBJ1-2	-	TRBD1	TGTGCCAGCAGCTTAGGACTTAGACAGGGGAACTATGGCTACACCTTC	CASSLGLRQGNYGYTF
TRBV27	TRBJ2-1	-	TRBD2	TGTGCCAGCAGTTTTTTTAGCGGGGCCTCCTTGGATGAGCAGTTCTTC	CASSFFSGASLDEQFF
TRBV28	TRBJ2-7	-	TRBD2	TGTGCCAGCACCGGGACTAGCGGGGCCTACGAGCAGTACTTC	CASTGTSGAYEQYF
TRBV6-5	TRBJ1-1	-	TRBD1	TGTGCCAGCAGTCTGGACAGGGTAGACACTGAAGCTTTCTTT	CASSLDRVDTEAFF
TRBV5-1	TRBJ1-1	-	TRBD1	TGCGCCAGCAGCGCCGGACAGGGGCTGAGGACTGAAGCTTTCTTT	CASSAGQGLRTEAFF